Here is one T cell receptor (beta chain) with its context. From germline, CDR1 is SGHRS and CDR2 YFSETQ. After removal of 2 bases from V and 3 bases from J, the junction contained 6 bases not matched to a gene. The CDR3 is 17 amino acids. This was a deep-level run. Across several immunoSEQ plates, the genomic DNA of each subset was split evenly. The assay was immunoSEQ multiplex PCR, and TCRdb's table has in-frame clones only and misses some. The table includes hundreds of thousands of clones, around 97% detected once. These data come from a study of shared clonotypes between healthy human individuals.

Sequencing used naive CD4+ T cells sorted from blood. The subset denotes: CD45RA+ positively selected. V gene TRBV5-1 combines with J gene TRBJ2-3; TRBD2 matches at 13 bases. The TCR sequence derives from a woman between 25 and 40 years old in good health. Here the CDR3 reads CASSFGGLAGRTDTQYF. The DNA of the CDR3 is TGCGCCAGCAGCTTCGGGGGACTAGCGGGAAGGACAGATACGCAGTATTTT.